What follows is one TCR beta chain and its context. What it binds is not known. The sample comes from a study of shared clonotypes between healthy human individuals. Background on the study: CD4 naive and CD4 memory each took three plates per donor, while CD8 naive took two and CD8 memory one.

The CDR3 extends over 11 amino acids. Germline V gives CDR1 SGHDN, CDR2 FVKESK. Trimming took 4 bases from V and 7 from J, leaving 7 bases between them. Whole-study findings and limits: The sole specimen, blood, was sampled, and tissue repertoires likely differ. Some naive CD4 clonotypes, 5% to 5.5%, turned up in common across a few donors.

Method: immunoSEQ multiplex PCR; TCRdb's copy keeps in-frame clones and lacks some. Altogether hundreds of thousands of clones are present, 73% being singletons, with the ten largest covering 1.5% to 2%. The sample comprised memory CD4+ T cells sorted from blood. Subset reported: CD45RA-negative fraction. The TCR sequence derives from a woman aged 25-40 years in good health. The gene calls are TRBV14 and TRBJ1-1, with D possibly TRBD1 on 6 matching bases. The CDR3 region has the DNA TGTGCCAGCAGCCTAGGGGGTGAAGCTTTCTTT. As protein: CASSLGGEAFF.